This TCR beta chain was sequenced in a study of blood T cell repertoires in COVID-19. Study-wide context: Acute and convalescent COVID-19 samples came from the United States, Italy and Spain. Sources were T cells, B-cell-depleted T cells, or PBMCs; the material itself was cDNA or gDNA.

The germline V gene encodes CDR1 MNHEY and CDR2 SMNVEV (reference sequence). V lost 2 bases and J lost 4; bases outside the gene matches: 2. This CDR3 comprises 14 residues. Authors' methods: Reference gene primer amplification gave estimated nucleated cell counts. Assay used: immunoSEQ multiplex PCR; TCRdb lists only in-frame clones, some missing. V and J calls and clone size are given by that table; D and trimming were obtained from the DNA. The sample contains roughly 200,000 clones, around 80% of which appear only once. The gene calls are TRBV27 and TRBJ2-7; 10 bases line up with TRBD1. The receptor's source is a man in his sixties or seventies with active or convalescent COVID-19. The sample was peripheral blood. The DNA of the CDR3 is TGTGCCAGCAGTTTACGGGACAGGGGTTACGAGCAGTACTTC. Protein product: CASSLRDRGYEQYF.